Presented here are 26 T cell receptor beta chains from one specimen sequenced in a study of OX40 agonist ivuxolimab in advanced cancers. The method was immunoSEQ multiplex PCR; TCRdb's version includes in-frame clones alone and lacks a portion of them. The table shows around 79,000 clones, with about 90% occurring only once. Sequenced material: CD4+ or CD8+ T cells sorted from blood, taken in a trial of the OX40 agonist ivuxolimab. The receptors were gathered from an adult with an advanced solid tumor such as melanoma, head and neck, liver or kidney cancer.

The chain is built from TRBV7-3 and TRBJ2-7; perhaps TRBD1 as D (5 bases). CDR1 and CDR2 (germline): SGHTA, FQGTGA. With 8 bases removed from V and 2 bases from J, the gap between germline ends came to 10 bases. CDR3 length: 12 residues. The CDR3 spells CASAAGTYEQYF. The CDR3 DNA reads as TGTGCCAGCGCGGCAGGGACCTACGAGCAGTACTTC.

This clone was counted a single time. The chain is built from TRBV4-1 and TRBJ1-5; no reliable D call. Trimming pared 0 bases from V and 2 bases from J, leaving 2 bases between. This CDR3 is 13 amino acids long. CDR1 and CDR2 (germline): MGHRA, YSYEKL. CDR3 protein: CASSQDRNQPQHF. The CDR3 DNA sequence: TGCGCCAGCAGCCAAGACCGCAATCAGCCCCAGCATTTT.

The chain employs TRBV4-1 and TRBJ2-1; TRBD2 aligns across 10 bases. The CDR3 extends over 16 amino acids. CDR1 MGHRA and CDR2 YSYEKL come from the germline V gene. Trimming at V came to 4 bases and at J to 6 bases, leaving 9 bases not matched to a gene. The chain's CDR3 is CASSLWIAGGSNEQFF. DNA of the CDR3: TGCGCCAGCAGCCTCTGGATAGCGGGGGGCAGCAATGAGCAGTTCTTC.

The rearrangement joins TRBV7-3 to TRBJ1-1; no clear D. V was pared by 1 base and J by 2 bases, with 5 bases between. CDR3 length: 13 residues. Germline V lookup: CDR1 SGHTA, CDR2 FQGTGA. CDR3 in amino acids: CASSLNVNTEAFF. The CDR3 coding sequence is TGTGCCAGCAGCTTAAATGTAAACACTGAAGCTTTCTTT.

The genes are TRBV28 and TRBJ2-5; D unclear. The end of the DNA fits TRBJ2-7 better, so the J call may be wrong. The length of the CDR3 is 14 residues. The germline CDR1 and CDR2 sequences are MDHEN and SYDVKM. The DNA of the CDR3 is TGTGCCAGCAGTTCTCTGACTTTGTACTACGAGCAGTACTTC. Protein: CASSSLTLYYEQYF.

The CDR3 DNA reads as TGTGCCAGCAGCGTAAGCAGGGGTCAGCCCCAGCATTTT. Its protein is CASSVSRGQPQHF. The chain links TRBV7-3 to TRBJ1-5, with a tentative D call TRBD1 (6 bases). V lost 5 bases and J lost 6, with 11 bases in between. This CDR3 comprises 13 residues. Looked up from germline, CDR1 is SGHTA and CDR2 is FQGTGA.

J is TRBJ2-1 and V is TRBV7-2; D is unresolved. This CDR3 is 14 amino acids long. Germline loops: CDR1 SGHTA, CDR2 FQGNSA. V lost 2 bases, J lost 7 bases, and 12 bases lay in between. CDR3 region: CASSLKGGWNEQFF. CDR3 sequence (DNA): TGTGCCAGCAGCTTAAAGGGTGGGTGGAATGAGCAGTTCTTC. Together with reference TRBV7-2 and TRBJ2-1, the CDR3 gives the full variable domain: GAGVSQSPSNKVTEKGKDVELRCDPISGHTALYWYRQSLGQGLEFLIYFQGNSAPDKSGLPSDRFSAERTGGSVSTLTIQRTQQEDSAVYLCASSLKGGWNEQFFGPGTRLTVL.

The chain joins TRBV4-1 to TRBJ1-3, with a tentative D call TRBD1 (6 bases). CDR3 length: 17 amino acids. Germline assignment: CDR1 MGHRA and CDR2 YSYEKL. The V end lost 1 base, the J end lost 7 bases, and 20 bases lay between the germline ends. CDR3 coding DNA: TGCGCCAGCAGCCAAGGTCTTGTGGGGGCCATCCAGAACACCATATATTTT. Translated, it gives CASSQGLVGAIQNTIYF.

For the CDR3, the DNA is TGTGCCAGCAGTGAAGGGCTAGCGAAAGAGACCCAGTACTTC. This sequence encodes CASSEGLAKETQYF. This sequence joins TRBV2 and TRBJ2-5, with a possible D match to TRBD2 (6 bases). Per the germline V gene, CDR1 is SNHLY and CDR2 is FYNNEI. Deletions cut 1 base from V and 3 bases from J, with 9 bases between. The CDR3 has 14 amino acids.

The chain couples TRBV7-9 to TRBJ1-2; 10 bases fit TRBD1. The junction had 10 bases not matched to a gene; V was cut back by 8 bases and J by 7 bases. Germline lookup yields CDR1 SEHNR and CDR2 FQNEAQ (reference sequence). The CDR3 runs to 14 residues. This chain's CDR3 is CASVTTGGAGGYTF. CDR3 nucleotides: TGTGCCAGCGTAACGACAGGGGGCGCAGGTGGCTACACCTTC.

The chain couples TRBV10-3 to TRBJ2-3, with 7 bases identical to TRBD1. Per germline, CDR1 ENHRY and CDR2 SYGVKD. The junction had 11 bases not matched to a gene; V was cut back by 5 bases and J by 6 bases. This CDR3 comprises 15 residues. The CDR3 nucleotides read TGTGCCATCAGTCCAGCTACAGGGGAACCCGATACGCAGTATTTT. This gives the protein CAISPATGEPDTQYF.

This clone came up once. The V and J genes are TRBV2 and TRBJ2-3, with D maybe TRBD1 (5 bases). Germline CDR1 and CDR2: SNHLY and FYNNEI. The CDR3 covers 14 residues. Trimming left V 8 bases short and J 2 bases short, with 14 bases between. The CDR3 loop reads CASARGRDTDTQYF. The CDR3 DNA reads TGTGCCAGCGCAAGGGGCCGAGACACAGATACGCAGTATTTT.

The genes are TRBV15 and TRBJ2-1; D perhaps matches TRBD1 (5 bases). Germline V gene sequence: CDR1 LNHNV, CDR2 YYDKDF (reference sequence). The CDR3 is 12 amino acids. V lost 9 bases to trimming and J lost 4 bases, with 10 bases between them. The CDR3 here is CATQAGYNEQFF. DNA for the CDR3: TGTGCCACTCAGGCAGGGTACAATGAGCAGTTCTTC.

This clone was seen more than once but under ten times. This chain links TRBV11-3 with TRBJ2-7; TRBD1 matches at 7 bases. Trimming removed 2 bases from V and 3 bases from J; junction bases left unmatched: 1. Per the germline V gene, CDR1 is SGHNT and CDR2 is YENEEA. The CDR3 contains 13 residues. CDR3 DNA: TGTGCCAGCAGCTTAAGACAGGGCTACGAGCAGTACTTC. Encoded protein: CASSLRQGYEQYF.

This clone was seen only a few times. This chain uses TRBV11-2 with TRBJ2-7; no reliable D call. Trimming removed 2 bases from V and 2 bases from J, with 1 base in between. Germline V CDR1 and CDR2: SGHAT, FQNNGV. The CDR3 covers 11 residues. CDR3 in DNA: TGTGCCAGCAGCTTAACCTACGAGCAGTACTTC. Its protein is CASSLTYEQYF.

The rearrangement joins TRBV28 to TRBJ2-7; 7 bases agree with TRBD1. The CDR3 covers 13 residues. V shed 6 bases, J shed 7 bases, and the junction held 9 bases outside the gene matches. Germline values: CDR1 MDHEN, CDR2 SYDVKM. Here the CDR3 reads CASRQGQLLEQYF. As DNA, the CDR3 is TGTGCCAGCAGACAGGGACAGCTACTTGAGCAGTACTTC.

The chain carries TRBV11-2 and TRBJ2-6, with D unresolved. This CDR3 is built from 16 residues. Trimming pared 0 bases from V and 0 bases from J, leaving 6 bases between. Per the germline V gene, CDR1 is SGHAT and CDR2 is FQNNGV. CDR3: CASSLELLSGANVLTF. The CDR3, as DNA: TGTGCCAGCAGCTTAGAACTACTCTCTGGGGCCAACGTCCTGACTTTC.

The V and J genes are TRBV6-5 and TRBJ1-2, with TRBD1 matching 7 bases. V shed 6 bases and J 8 bases; nucleotides not matched to a gene: 12. This CDR3 contains 14 residues. Germline-derived CDR1 and CDR2 are MNHEY and SVGAGI. The CDR3 protein is CASRRVGTDGGYTF. The CDR3, as DNA: TGTGCCAGCAGGAGGGTAGGGACAGACGGAGGCTACACCTTC.

The CDR3 DNA reads TGTGCCAGCAGCTTGGGGGCAGGGGGCATTTACTATGGCTACACCTTC. Protein sequence: CASSLGAGGIYYGYTF. This chain uses TRBV5-6 with TRBJ1-2; 8 bases map to TRBD1. The length of the CDR3 is 16 residues. V trimming: 0 bases; J trimming: 3 bases; junction bases outside the gene matches: 7. The germline CDR1 and CDR2 sequences are SGHDT and YYEEEE. The full variable domain, in which reference TRBV5-6 and TRBJ1-2 provide the parts outside the CDR3, is DAGVTQSPTHLIKTRGQQVTLRCSPKSGHDTVSWYQQALGQGPQFIFQYYEEEERQRGNFPDRFSGHQFPNYSSELNVNALLLGDSALYLCASSLGAGGIYYGYTFGSGTRLTVV.

This chain uses TRBV11-2 with TRBJ1-2; D remains unclear. The germline V gene has CDR1 SGHAT and CDR2 FQNNGV. V lost 8 bases and J 6 bases, leaving 13 bases between the germline ends. This CDR3 is built from 12 residues. For the CDR3, the DNA is TGTGCCAGCTCCCCCACCCGGGATGGCTACACCTTC. It translates to CASSPTRDGYTF.

This clone was counted only a few times. This chain joins TRBV19 and TRBJ1-4; maybe TRBD1 (5 bases). The CDR3 consists of 14 residues. Trimming removed 7 bases at V and 8 bases at J, with 17 bases between. Germline V gives CDR1 LNHDA, CDR2 SQIVND (reference sequence). CDR3 in DNA: TGTGCCAGTAACCACGGGGACGTGTCCGAAAAACTGTTTTTT. Its translation: CASNHGDVSEKLFF.

The chain carries TRBV13 and TRBJ2-5, with a weak D call TRBD1 (5 bases). The better agreement between TRBJ2-7 and the DNA end casts doubt on the J call. Germline CDR1 reads PRHDT; CDR2 reads FYEKMQ (reference sequence). The CDR3 length is 14 residues. CDR3 amino acids: CASSLGRPSYEQYF. In DNA form, the CDR3 reads TGTGCCAGCAGCCTGGGGCGCCCCTCCTACGAGCAGTACTTC.

V gene TRBV29-1 combines with J gene TRBJ1-1, with D hard to call. From germline, CDR1 is SQVTM and CDR2 ANQGSEA. Between the trimmed V and J ends, which lost 5 bases and 4 bases, there was a span of 8 bases. The CDR3 runs to 11 residues. The CDR3 DNA reads as TGCAGCGTTTCGCGCTCCACTGAAGCTTTCTTT. Amino acids: CSVSRSTEAFF.

The chain has TRBV5-4 and TRBJ2-7; 9 bases align to TRBD2. Germline V gene lookup returns CDR1 SGHNT and CDR2 YYREEE (reference sequence). Germline trimming cut 4 bases from V and 4 bases from J; bases unmatched to any gene: 6. There are 14 residues in the CDR3. In nucleotides, the CDR3 is TGTGCCAGCAGCACTCAGCGGGGGGAATACGAGCAGTACTTC. This gives the protein CASSTQRGEYEQYF.

The chain combines TRBV7-9 with TRBJ2-7, with 9 bases identical to TRBD1. The length of the CDR3 is 14 residues. V was pared by 4 bases and J by 3 bases, with 4 bases of the junction left unmatched. CDR1 is SEHNR and CDR2 is FQNEAQ in the germline V gene (reference sequence). CDR3 protein: CASSSQGANYEQYF. The CDR3 coding sequence is TGTGCCAGCAGCTCACAGGGGGCTAACTACGAGCAGTACTTC.

V is TRBV11-2 and J is TRBJ2-7, with D uncertain. This CDR3 region has 13 residues. V was pared by 2 bases and J by 2 bases, with 7 bases between. The germline CDR1 and CDR2 sequences are SGHAT and FQNNGV. CDR3 region: CASSLQQTYEQYF. CDR3 in DNA: TGTGCCAGCAGCTTACAACAGACCTACGAGCAGTACTTC. Based on the CDR3 plus reference TRBV11-2 and TRBJ2-7, the full variable domain is EAGVAQSPRYKIIEKRQSVAFWCNPISGHATLYWYQQILGQGPKLLIQFQNNGVVDDSQLPKDRFSAERLKGVDSTLKIQPAKLEDSAVYLCASSLQQTYEQYFGPGTRLTVT.